This T cell receptor (beta chain) was recorded in a study of regulatory T cells in long-lasting Graves disease. Concerning this clonotype itself: The antigen is not known. No DNA is shown, since the ends of the CDR3 on it are uncertain; the CDR3 is the one TCRdb lists.

Specified time point: newly diagnosed GD, antithyroid drugs for less than 3 months. RNA extracted from PBMCs served as the sequencing template. Researchers made TCR beta libraries by using iRepertoire HTBI primers and running Arm-PCR on CDR3 regions. A single record per CDR3 protein comes from TCRdb applying MiXCR to the multiplex PCR reads. The sample shows some 560,000 distinct CDR3 sequences, 15% to 20% of them seen only once. Study-wide results and caveats: Persistent disease preferred TRBV28, TRBJ1-2 and TRBJ2-5.

Germline V CDR1 and CDR2: SNHLY, FYNNEI. The CDR3 spans 23 residues, counting both ends. These data were likewise used in another study, on T cells in Graves' hyperthyroidism and ophthalmopathy. Per that study: A first-round RT-PCR of the TCR CDR3 used the HTBI primer set. Blood also showed most of the thyroid clonotypes that were expanded above 0.001.

This sequence joins TRBV2 and TRBJ2-1; the table's TRBD1 call for D was not verified on the DNA. The source material was peripheral blood mononuclear cells (PBMCs), sampled at new diagnosis, from a patient treated with antithyroid drugs. The source is a woman aged 40 to 65 with Graves disease. CDR3 sequence: CASSITGAGANVLTFGAGNEQFF.